One sample yielded the 9 T cell receptor beta chains listed below, sequenced in a study of PD-1 blockade in classical Hodgkin lymphoma. Clones were sequenced by immunoSEQ multiplex PCR, and TCRdb holds only the in-frame ones, with some missing. The sample has 45,000 or so clones; roughly 93% are singletons. Time point meaning: newly diagnosed, previously untreated cHL patient sample. The sample taken for sequencing was peripheral blood mononuclear cells (PBMCs). The receptors here all came from a human donor with classical Hodgkin lymphoma.

The gene calls are TRBV2 and TRBJ1-1, with unresolved D. CDR3 length: 11 residues. The V end lost 3 bases, the J end lost 7 bases, and 6 bases lay between the germline ends. Germline V gene sequence: CDR1 SNHLY, CDR2 FYNNEI. CDR3 region: CASSDYSEAFF. For the CDR3, the DNA is TGTGCCAGCAGTGATTACAGTGAAGCTTTCTTT.

CDR3 sequence: CASIEEINKRCYF. In DNA, the CDR3 is TGTGCCAGCATAGAGGAAATCAACAAGAGATGCTACTTC. The V gene is TRBV2, the J gene TRBJ2-7; no clear D. The CDR3 totals 13 residues. The germline V gene has CDR1 SNHLY and CDR2 FYNNEI. Trimming left V 7 bases short and J 13 bases short, with 23 bases between.

The CDR3 DNA is TGTGCCAGCAGCCTGAAGGGCGGGGCACAGGAGCAGTTCTTC. It codes for CASSLKGGAQEQFF. This chain uses TRBV13 with TRBJ2-1; possibly TRBD2 for D (6 bases). This CDR3 region has 14 residues. The V end lost 5 bases, the J end lost 10 bases, and 18 bases lay between the germline ends. Germline assignment: CDR1 PRHDT and CDR2 FYEKMQ (reference sequence).

The V call is TRBV7-8, the J call TRBJ2-5; TRBD2 matches 7 bases. The CDR3 has 13 residues. V lost 8 bases, J lost 5 bases, and 8 bases stayed unmatched. The V gene's germline CDR1 is SGHVS and CDR2 FQNEAQ. The CDR3 region is CASRRECDETQYF. The DNA for the CDR3 is TGTGCCAGCCGGCGGGAGTGTGATGAGACCCAGTACTTC.

V gene TRBV7-9 combines with J gene TRBJ2-2; D gene ambiguous. Germline CDR1 is SEHNR and CDR2 is FQNEAQ (reference sequence). V lost 5 bases and J 7 bases, leaving 8 bases between the germline ends. The CDR3 loop spans 12 amino acids. This chain's CDR3 is CASSLPSGELFF. The CDR3 DNA reads TGTGCCAGCAGCCTCCCCAGCGGGGAGCTGTTTTTT.

The rearrangement links TRBV6-1 to TRBJ2-3; unclear D gene. CDR3 length equals 14 residues. Germline values: CDR1 MNHNS, CDR2 SASEGT. V was pared by 2 bases and J by 1 base, with 7 bases between. CDR3 in amino acids: CASSERSGTDTQYF. CDR3 sequence (DNA): TGTGCCAGCAGTGAAAGGTCAGGCACAGATACGCAGTATTTT.

V and J are TRBV7-9 and TRBJ2-5; D gene uncertain. Germline CDR1 is SEHNR and CDR2 is FQNEAQ (reference sequence). The V gene lost 1 base and the J gene lost 4 bases, with 7 bases spanning the gap. This CDR3 is built from 13 residues. CDR3 in DNA: TGTGCCAGCAGCTTAGGGGAAAGAGAGACCCAGTACTTC. Translated, it gives CASSLGERETQYF.

V is TRBV7-2 and J is TRBJ2-7; perhaps TRBD2 as D (6 bases). V was shortened by 1 base and J by 3 bases, with 16 bases between the two germline ends. This CDR3 spans 16 amino acids. The germline V gene encodes CDR1 SGHTA and CDR2 FQGNSA. The CDR3 region is CASSLVGGSAGYEQYV. The CDR3, as DNA: TGTGCCAGCAGCTTAGTCGGGGGTTCGGCCGGCTACGAGCAGTACGTC.

The rearrangement uses TRBV2 and TRBJ1-4, with D possibly matching TRBD1 (5 bases). CDR3 length equals 14 residues. V lost 8 bases, J lost 7 bases, and 17 bases lay in between. Germline V gene data show CDR1 as SNHLY and CDR2 as FYNNEI. This CDR3 reads CASGGVSRSEKLFF. In DNA, the CDR3 is TGTGCCAGCGGGGGGGTGTCCCGGAGTGAAAAACTGTTTTTT.